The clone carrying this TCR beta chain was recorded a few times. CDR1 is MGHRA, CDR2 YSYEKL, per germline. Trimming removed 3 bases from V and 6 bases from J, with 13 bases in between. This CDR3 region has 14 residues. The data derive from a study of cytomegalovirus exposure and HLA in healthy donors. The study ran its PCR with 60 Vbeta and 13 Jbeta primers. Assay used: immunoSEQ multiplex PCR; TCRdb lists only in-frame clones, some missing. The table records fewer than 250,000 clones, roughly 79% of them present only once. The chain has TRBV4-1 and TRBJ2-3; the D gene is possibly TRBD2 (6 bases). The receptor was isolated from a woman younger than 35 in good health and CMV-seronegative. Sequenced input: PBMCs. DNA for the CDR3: TGCGCCAGCAGCCATGATACTAGCTCGGATACGCAGTATTTT. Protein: CASSHDTSSDTQYF.